This TCR beta chain appears in the sequencing data of a study of CD4+ T cells in melanoma. The CDR3 length is 13 residues. V was cut by 6 bases and J by 5 bases, with 10 bases left in between. The V gene's germline CDR1 is LGHNT and CDR2 FRNRAP. Repertoires were generated with immunoSEQ multiplex PCR, while TCRdb's copy carries only in-frame clones and drops some. The data show roughly 110,000 clones, with roughly 90% seen just once and 3.3% held by the top ten. Specimen: peripheral blood. The V and J genes are TRBV12-5 and TRBJ2-2; unclear D gene. This receptor was obtained from a human donor with melanoma. CDR3 nucleotide sequence: TGTGCTAGTGGCCTAGACTTGACCGGGGAGCTGTTTTTT. Amino acids: CASGLDLTGELFF.